Following are 3 T cell receptor beta chains from one sample sequenced in a study of shared clonotypes between healthy human individuals. Generated by immunoSEQ multiplex PCR, the TCRdb table keeps only in-frame clones and is missing some. The repertoire consists of 2 million to 2.5 million clones, with roughly 95% occurring once and the leading ten covering more than 0.1%. Sequencing was performed on naive CD4+ T cells sorted from blood. Described subset: CD45RA+ positively selected. The receptors here all came from a man younger than 35 in good health.

In this sample, this clone turned up once. J is TRBJ1-5 and V is TRBV30; the D gene is possibly TRBD1 (5 bases). Germline CDR1 and CDR2: GTSNPN and SVGIG (reference sequence). The length of the CDR3 is 13 residues. V dropped 4 bases and J dropped 9 bases, with 16 bases sitting between them. The CDR3 reads CAWTTAREGPQHF. The CDR3 nucleotides are TGTGCCTGGACGACGGCCAGGGAGGGGCCCCAGCATTTT.

As DNA, the CDR3 is TGTGCCAGCAGTGGGGACAGGGGGCCTGGGGCCAACGTCCTGACTTTC. Its protein is CASSGDRGPGANVLTF. The genes are TRBV2 and TRBJ2-6; TRBD1 aligns across 12 bases. This CDR3 is built from 16 residues. Germline CDR1 SNHLY, CDR2 FYNNEI. J was trimmed by 2 bases and V by 4 bases; bases with no gene match: 0.

This rearrangement joins TRBV4-2 to TRBJ2-7; 14 bases are a match to TRBD2. The CDR3 spans 19 residues. Germline loops: CDR1 LGHNA, CDR2 YNFKEQ. V was clipped by 0 bases and J by 0 bases; unmatched bases: 7. DNA of the CDR3: TGTGCCAGCAGCCAAGACGGACTAGCGGGGGGTAAAAGCTCCTACGAGCAGTACTTC. Amino acid sequence: CASSQDGLAGGKSSYEQYF.